This TCR beta chain was captured in a study of T cells after yellow fever vaccination (dated by TCRdb to between 2018 and 2021). For the wider study: The SMART-Seq v4 Ultra Low Input RNA kit was used to prepare libraries from fractions with low cell numbers. Bulk TCR alpha and beta repertoires were sequenced longitudinally to track T-cell clones before and after primary and booster YFV17D yellow fever vaccination. Two healthy male donors, one aged 18 to 30 and one aged 30 to 39 years, were included in the cohort. Blood was drawn at multiple timepoints before and after primary and secondary immunization, with bulk PBMC replicates and cell subsets isolated.

TCR cDNA was synthesized by 5'RACE template switching, which introduced a universal primer site and unique molecular identifiers. cDNA synthesis was primed from both the TCR alpha and TCR beta constant segments. Two PCR steps were used to amplify libraries, with sample barcodes and sequencing adapters being added in the second step. Sequencing of libraries was done on Illumina HiSeq 2500 (2x100 bp) or NovaSeq (2x150 bp). Concerning the study's data processing: Demultiplexing of reads and collapsing into UMI consensus sequences were performed with MIGEC, and V(D)J alignment was carried out with MiXCR. Clonotypes responding to the vaccine were identified with edgeR on replicate PBMC samples, with the criteria of FDR below 0.01 and a log2 fold change above 5 up to day 15. Each bulk clonotype was labeled CD4 or CD8 based on which sequenced repertoire, CD4 or CD8, contained the clonotype at higher abundance. TCRdb itself trimmed the public reads at Q25 with fastp, ran MiXCR and retained productive beta chains. Each entry merges the rows of one CDR3 protein and shows their most common DNA and genes. These V and J calls originate from TCRdb's pipeline instead of the authors' own analysis. This sample comprises about 330,000 distinct CDR3 sequences, roughly 7.5% of them detected only once. The ten largest account for roughly a sixth of the sample.

In regard to this clonotype: The antigen it recognizes is unknown. Nothing much larger sits one base from this clone, and base qualities are not available.

What the research found in general, with its limitations: Compared with the primary T-cell response, the secondary T-cell response was faster but weaker, reaching its peak on day 5 rather than on day 15. Most clones expanded after primary vaccination were re-detected after the booster (around 96% of CD4 and approximately 88% of CD8), suggesting broad memory maintenance. A small fraction of clonotypes appeared in both the CD4 and CD8 compartments, likely as a result of convergent recombination. Only two donors were included in the study, so the extent to which the findings can be generalized is limited. Computational filtering was needed because FACS-sorted repertoires could contain abundant contaminating clonotypes from the bulk population.

The treatment or condition label of this sample denotes: live attenuated yellow fever vaccine strain. At every blood-draw timepoint, two biological replicates of bulk PBMCs were collected. PBMCs were isolated from peripheral blood using a standard Ficoll-Paque protocol. TriZol was used to extract RNA from bulk PBMCs, CD4 and CD8 fractions, and dextramer-positive and dextramer-negative fractions. Material: PBMCs, obtained roughly 47 days after the first yellow fever vaccination. This receptor was obtained from a man younger than 35 who received the YFV17D yellow fever vaccine.

The CDR3 sequence is CSARSGLDSNTQYF. The DNA sequence is TGCAGTGCTAGATCAGGACTGGACTCAAATACGCAGTATTTT. The chain employs TRBV20-1 and TRBJ2-3; TRBD2 might be the D gene, on 5 matching bases. Reading from cysteine to phenylalanine, the CDR3 counts 14 amino acids. Here the CDR3 DNA is all that survives: 42 bases in frame from base 1. The germline V gene (reference sequence) specifies DFQATT as CDR1 and SNEGSKA as CDR2. V is shortened by 2 bases, J by 7 bases, and the region joining them spans 16 bases.